This TCR beta chain is from a study of T cell responses to AZD1222 COVID-19 vaccine (dated by TCRdb to the early 2020s). With respect to the entire study: AZD1222 recipients given second doses at about 4 weeks or at about 12 weeks were pooled, since spike-specific TCR depth and breadth were not found to differ between the two schedules. TCR sequencing was performed for about 250 trial participants, of whom 200 to 210 were given two doses of AZD1222 and around 26 were given two doses of MenACWY control vaccine. Trial participants were enrolled by age into 18-55, 56-69 and 70-plus year subgroups, with around 140, 26 and 57 TCR-sequenced participants respectively. Overall study outcomes, separate from this receptor: Participants were mostly white British, with more females than males. The authors suggested clonal diversity may have been underestimated. A significant rise in spike-specific TCR breadth and depth was observed after two AZD1222 doses relative to day 0 and relative to MenACWY recipients. The 56-69-year group was small, and its depth increase did not reach significance, likely because of low power. Reportedly, close to half of the unique spike-specific TCRs recognized epitopes lying outside the regions that are mutated in the B.1.351 and B.1.1.7 variants. Conclusions about previously exposed vaccinees were limited because only six AZD1222 recipients were SARS-CoV-2 seropositive at baseline. No day 14 peak-response samples were available, so repertoires were characterized only after the peak T cell response. CD4 TCRs associated with the vaccine covered the entire spike protein, and the dominant responses were in regions 160-218 and 743-854.

The time point label, read with the paper, signifies: baseline before first vaccination. Vaccinee samples came from UK trials COV001 and COV002, including a single-blind randomized controlled phase 2/3 trial of AZD1222 (ChAdOx1 nCoV-19) in healthy adults. For TCRbeta chain sequencing, PBMC samples from trial participants were taken at day 0 and at day 28 after the second dose. The CDR3 starts with the cysteine, ends with the phenylalanine, and has 16 residues. The kept DNA is CDR3 alone, 48 bases in frame from the first base. V and J are truncated by 2 bases and 8 bases respectively, leaving an intervening sequence of 19 bases. CDR1 and CDR2, per the germline V gene (reference sequence), are MNHNY and SVGAGI. Points on this clone: No cognate antigen has been identified for it. Base qualities are not provided; no much larger clone lies one nucleotide away.

The CDR3 regions of human TCRbeta chains were subjected to immunosequencing. On the authors' methods: Repertoire TCRs were checked for matches against a reference library of SARS-CoV-2-specific TCRs that had been generated using the MIRA antigen-specificity platform. Breadth meant the fraction of unique TCRs that were SARS-CoV-2-associated, whereas depth meant the fraction of total T cells that were SARS-CoV-2-associated. Using the MIRA data, each spike-specific TCR was assigned both to the spike region to which the TCR was reactive and to a CD4 or CD8 class. Log10-transformed breadth and depth values were compared by one-way ANOVA with Sidak's multiple comparisons tests. Here the immuneACCESS table is served through TCRdb, limited to in-frame sequences with V and J called. Missing clones are a known gap in these copies; in checked studies unresolved V genes cover under half, and the rest lacks a known reason. D and trimming were read from the DNA, whereas the V and J calls and clone size are those reported in that table. The sample table holds 150,000 to 180,000 clones, of which about 87% were seen once. The ten largest clones take up around 3.1% of the sample.

The sequence was collected from an adult in good health. The chain is assembled from TRBV6-6 and TRBJ1-3; the D gene lacks a confident call. The specimen comprised peripheral blood, sampled on day 0 of AZD1222 vaccination. The DNA is TGTGCCAGCAGTTACGGGCGCGGATTGTCTCCCGACACCATATATTTT. This gives the protein CASSYGRGLSPDTIYF.